The clone carrying this T cell receptor (beta chain) was observed a single time. Its antigen is not identified. Profiled with immunoSEQ multiplex PCR; TCRdb holds only in-frame clones, not every one. Of some 30,000 clones in the sample, approximately 83% are singletons; the top ten hold roughly 1.9%. This sample stems from a study of tumor-infiltrating lymphocytes in localized non-small cell lung cancer. Whole-study context: Some samples were collected after neoadjuvant chemotherapy; smokers, never-smokers and several histologies were included.

CDR3 length: 16 amino acids. The junction had 6 bases not matched to a gene; V was cut back by 4 bases and J by 2 bases. Germline lookup yields CDR1 SGHDT and CDR2 YYEEEE. General study points: Tumors had more T cell infiltration than uninvolved lung, per TCRbeta sequencing and CD3 counts. Different pieces of the same tissue were used for each assay. No T-cell fraction difference was seen between IM1 and IM2 tumors.

The sequence derives from a human donor with non-small cell lung cancer. The sample comprised lung tumor tissue. The chain is built from TRBV5-6 and TRBJ2-1; 10 nucleotides align to TRBD1. For the CDR3, the DNA is TGTGCCAGCAGCAAGGACAGGGGGGAAACCTACAATGAGCAGTTCTTC. This translates into CASSKDRGETYNEQFF. Drawing the rest from reference TRBV5-6 and TRBJ2-1, the complete variable domain is DAGVTQSPTHLIKTRGQQVTLRCSPKSGHDTVSWYQQALGQGPQFIFQYYEEEERQRGNFPDRFSGHQFPNYSSELNVNALLLGDSALYLCASSKDRGETYNEQFFGPGTRLTVL.